This T cell receptor (beta chain) was recorded in a study of shared clonotypes between healthy human individuals. Libraries were prepared by immunoSEQ multiplex PCR; TCRdb keeps only in-frame clonotypes and omits some of them. The sample records some 2,500,000 clones, approximately 94% being singletons. There are 15 residues in the CDR3. Per the germline V gene, CDR1 is MDHEN and CDR2 is SYDVKM. With 2 bases removed from V and 7 bases from J, the gap between germline ends came to 17 bases. Sequencing was done on a sample of naive CD4+ T cells from PBMCs. Indicated subset: CD45RA+ positively selected. This sequence originates from a man aged 18-30 years in good health. Some clones in this sample may be carry-over from other donors' samples. This chain connects TRBV28 to TRBJ1-2; a possible D gene is TRBD1 (5 bases). The CDR3 DNA follows: TGTGCCAGCAGTTTAGGGACCCTTGGTATAGGTGGCTACACCTTC. This gives the protein CASSLGTLGIGGYTF.